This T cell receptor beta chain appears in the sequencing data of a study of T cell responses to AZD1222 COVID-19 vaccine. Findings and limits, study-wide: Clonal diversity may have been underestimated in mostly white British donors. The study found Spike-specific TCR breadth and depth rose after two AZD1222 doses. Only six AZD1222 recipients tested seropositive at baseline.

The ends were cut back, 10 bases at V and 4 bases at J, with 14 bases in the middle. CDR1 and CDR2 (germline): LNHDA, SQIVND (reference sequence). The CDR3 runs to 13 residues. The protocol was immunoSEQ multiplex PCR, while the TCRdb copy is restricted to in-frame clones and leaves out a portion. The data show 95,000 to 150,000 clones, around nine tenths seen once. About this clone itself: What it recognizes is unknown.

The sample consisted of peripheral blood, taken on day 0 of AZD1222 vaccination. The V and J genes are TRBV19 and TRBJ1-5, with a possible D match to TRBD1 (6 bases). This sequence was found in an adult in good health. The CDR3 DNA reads TGTGCCACTACCCTCCAGGGGAATCAGCCCCAGCATTTT. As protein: CATTLQGNQPQHF.